Shown below are 3 T cell receptor beta chains from a single sample sequenced in a study of T cell repertoires in cytomegalovirus infection. Their antigens are not known. TCRdb used MiXCR to reprocess the reads, holding one entry per CDR3 protein. The sample lists some 940,000 distinct CDR3 sequences, approximately 31% seen once, with around an eighth in the top ten. Specimen: cultured CD8+ T cells from PBMCs, collected from culture after CMV antigen stimulation. The source is a human donor in good health (CMV status not recorded). Some clones in this sample may be carry-over from other donors' samples.

This clonotype was observed a few times. The chain is built from TRBV4-1 and TRBJ1-2; 7 positions agree with TRBD1. Germline CDR1 MGHRA, CDR2 YSYEKL. The trim removed 3 bases at V and 4 bases at J, leaving 8 bases unmatched. CDR3 length: 15 residues. The CDR3 loop reads CASSQPGQSLYGYTF. Here the CDR3 DNA reads TGCGCCAGCAGCCAGCCGGGACAGTCTCTCTATGGCTACACCTTC.

The CDR3 sequence is CASSYSNLAGIMTYEQYF. The DNA of the CDR3 is TGTGCCAGCAGTTACTCGAACCTAGCAGGGATTATGACCTACGAGCAGTACTTC. This rearrangement joins TRBV6-5 to TRBJ2-7; D is perhaps TRBD1 or TRBD2 (5 bases each). Per the germline V gene, CDR1 is MNHEY and CDR2 is SVGAGI. Trimming left V 0 bases short and J 2 bases short, with 20 bases between. CDR3 length equals 18 residues.

This clonotype occurred a few times. V usage is TRBV15 and J usage is TRBJ1-3, with D tentatively TRBD1 (5 bases). Germline V gives CDR1 LNHNV, CDR2 YYDKDF (reference sequence). V gave up 0 bases and J gave up 0 bases, with 9 bases separating them. The CDR3 sequence is 16 residues long. CDR3 region: CATSRDQGFSGNTIYF. In DNA form, the CDR3 reads TGTGCCACCAGCAGAGATCAGGGCTTCTCTGGAAACACCATATATTTT.